The source of this TCR beta chain is a study of molecular identifiers for immune sequencing clone quantification. As for the study in general: Sequencing covered four of five parts into which replicate RNA from about 20,000 or 100,000 naive CD8 cells was split.

The CDR3 spans 12 residues. Germline-derived CDR1 and CDR2 are SQVTM and ANQGSEA. V lost 1 base and J lost 12; bases outside the gene matches: 4. Libraries of bulk TCR were made by previously described methods (with listed TCR primers). TCRdb used MiXCR to reprocess the PCR reads, holding one entry per CDR3 protein. This sample has approximately 500,000 distinct CDR3 sequences; over 20% occur once, and the top ten carry 0.7% to 1%. The sequence derives from a human donor in good health. Some libraries in this study had Jurkat cell RNA spiked in. V and J are TRBV29-1 and TRBJ2-1, with 9 bases aligning to TRBD1. The sequenced sample consisted of naive CD8+ T cells from blood, with Jurkat cell RNA spiked in. Subset meaning: FACS-sorted CD8+CD4-CCR7+CD45RA+ naive T cells. The CDR3 loop is CSVEGTGVGQFF. In nucleotides, the CDR3 is TGCAGCGTTGAAGGGACAGGGGTCGGGCAGTTCTTC.